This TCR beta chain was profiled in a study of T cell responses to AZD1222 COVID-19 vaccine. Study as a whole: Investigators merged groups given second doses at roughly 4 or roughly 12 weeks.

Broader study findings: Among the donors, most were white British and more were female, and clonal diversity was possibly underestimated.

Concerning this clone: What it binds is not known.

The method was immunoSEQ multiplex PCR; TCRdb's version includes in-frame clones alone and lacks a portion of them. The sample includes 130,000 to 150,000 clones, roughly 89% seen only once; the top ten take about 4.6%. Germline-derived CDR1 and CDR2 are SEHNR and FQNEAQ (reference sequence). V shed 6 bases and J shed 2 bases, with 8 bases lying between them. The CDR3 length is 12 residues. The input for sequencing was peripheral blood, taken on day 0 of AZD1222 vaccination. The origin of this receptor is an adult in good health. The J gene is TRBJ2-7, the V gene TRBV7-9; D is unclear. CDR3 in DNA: TGTGCCAGCAGTCAACGAGCCTACGAGCAGTACTTC. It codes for CASSQRAYEQYF.